These 25 T cell receptor beta chains came from one sample sequenced in a study of blood T cell repertoires in COVID-19. Measured with immunoSEQ multiplex PCR; TCRdb has only the in-frame clones, and not every one. The sample includes under 450,000 clones, around 89% of them seen just once. Sequenced material: peripheral blood. Every receptor here comes from a woman aged 40-49 years with COVID-19, enrolled during active disease.

The chain is built from TRBV7-2 and TRBJ1-3; D perhaps matches TRBD1 (6 bases). The V end lost 5 bases, the J end lost 0 bases, and 11 bases lay between the germline ends. This CDR3 region has 15 residues. Per germline, CDR1 SGHTA and CDR2 FQGNSA. The CDR3 reads CASSIRGGSGNTIYF. The DNA of the CDR3 is TGTGCCAGCAGCATCAGAGGGGGCTCTGGAAACACCATATATTTT.

The chain uses TRBV29-1 and TRBJ1-1, with a weak D call TRBD1 (5 bases). Per germline, CDR1 SQVTM and CDR2 ANQGSEA. V lost 8 bases and J 4 bases, leaving 20 bases between the germline ends. This CDR3 has 14 amino acids. CDR3 loop: CSIGTARQFTEAFF. Here the CDR3 DNA reads TGCAGCATAGGAACCGCCAGACAGTTCACTGAAGCTTTCTTT.

The V call is TRBV4-3, the J call TRBJ2-7; 7 bases fit TRBD1. V was clipped by 5 bases and J by 2 bases; unmatched bases: 15. This CDR3 is built from 17 residues. The germline gives CDR1 LGHNA, CDR2 YSLEER. CDR3 amino acids: CASSFGTRGGQPYEQYF. The CDR3 DNA reads as TGCGCCAGCAGCTTCGGAACACGAGGGGGACAGCCCTACGAGCAGTACTTC.

V gene TRBV19 combines with J gene TRBJ1-2; D is unclear. Trimming removed 7 bases at V and 1 base at J, with 7 bases between. This CDR3 has 12 amino acids. Germline loops: CDR1 LNHDA, CDR2 SQIVND (reference sequence). CDR3 nucleotide sequence: TGTGCCAGTACACGCAGTAACTATGGCTACACCTTC. Protein sequence: CASTRSNYGYTF. Drawing the rest from reference TRBV19 and TRBJ1-2, the complete variable domain is DGGITQSPKYLFRKEGQNVTLSCEQNLNHDAMYWYRQDPGQGLRLIYYSQIVNDFQKGDIAEGYSVSREKKESFPLTVTSAQKNPTAFYLCASTRSNYGYTFGSGTRLTVV.

The chain employs TRBV24-1 and TRBJ2-1, with 14 bases aligning to TRBD2. Germline trimming cut 6 bases from V and 4 bases from J; bases unmatched to any gene: 4. Per the germline V gene, CDR1 is KGHDR and CDR2 is SFDVKD. The CDR3 is made up of 16 amino acids. CDR3 in DNA: TGTGCCACCAGTCGACTAGCGGGGGGGTCTTACAATGAGCAGTTCTTC. This translates into CATSRLAGGSYNEQFF.

The rearrangement links TRBV3-1 (or the pseudogene TRBV3-2) to TRBJ1-1; tentatively, D is TRBD1 (6 bases). V lost 2 bases and J 8 bases, leaving 12 bases between the germline ends. This CDR3 is built from 13 residues. Germline CDR1 LGHDT, CDR2 YNNKEL (reference sequence). CDR3 protein: CASSQITRGEAFF. CDR3 nucleotide sequence: TGTGCCAGCAGCCAAATCACCAGGGGCGAAGCTTTCTTT.

J is TRBJ1-5 and V is TRBV28, with D unresolved. The CDR3 totals 14 residues. V was clipped by 3 bases and J by 7 bases, with 13 bases between them. CDR1 is MDHEN, CDR2 SYDVKM, per germline. DNA of the CDR3: TGTGCCAGCAGTTTGAGTCCTGAGAGGCAGCCCCAGCATTTT. Protein sequence: CASSLSPERQPQHF. Variable domain in full (rest from reference TRBV28 and TRBJ1-5): DVKVTQSSRYLVKRTGEKVFLECVQDMDHENMFWYRQDPGLGLRLIYFSYDVKMKEKGDIPEGYSVSREKKERFSLILESASTNQTSMYLCASSLSPERQPQHFGDGTRLSIL.

The rearrangement links TRBV18 to TRBJ2-1, with D perhaps TRBD2 (8 bases). The V end was cut by 6 bases, the J end by 2 bases, with 23 bases between. The CDR3 totals 18 residues. Per germline, CDR1 KGHSH and CDR2 LQKENI. CDR3 protein: CASSRGQRGQITYNEQFF. In nucleotides, the CDR3 is TGTGCCAGCTCCCGGGGACAGCGGGGGCAAATTACCTACAATGAGCAGTTCTTC. Filled out from reference TRBV18 and TRBJ2-1, the complete variable domain reads NAGVMQNPRHLVRRRGQEARLRCSPMKGHSHVYWYRQLPEEGLKFMVYLQKENIIDESGMPKERFSAEFPKEGPSILRIQQVVRGDSAAYFCASSRGQRGQITYNEQFFGPGTRLTVL.

V and J are TRBV4-1 and TRBJ2-3, with 7 bases that match TRBD1. The CDR3 spans 15 residues. Germline assignment: CDR1 MGHRA and CDR2 YSYEKL. The V segment lost 4 bases and the J segment 0 bases; nucleotides outside the gene matches: 4. As DNA, the CDR3 is TGCGCCAGCAGCCCTACACAGGGGAGCACAGATACGCAGTATTTT. Translated: CASSPTQGSTDTQYF.

CDR3 region: CASSQGSGSYNSPLHF. DNA for the CDR3: TGCGCCAGCAGCCAAGGATCAGGCTCCTATAATTCACCCCTCCACTTT. The chain couples TRBV4-3 to TRBJ1-6; the D is unclear. Between the trimmed V and J ends, which lost 1 base and 0 bases, there was a span of 7 bases. The CDR3 covers 16 residues. Germline V gene lookup returns CDR1 LGHNA and CDR2 YSLEER.

This clone was seen more than once but under ten times. The chain employs TRBV28 and TRBJ1-1; 7 nucleotides match TRBD1. CDR1 MDHEN and CDR2 SYDVKM come from the germline V gene. V lost 6 bases and J lost 1; bases outside the gene matches: 8. This CDR3 region has 15 residues. The chain's CDR3 is CASSLRTGGNTEAFF. The CDR3 DNA reads TGTGCCAGCAGCCTTAGGACAGGTGGGAACACTGAAGCTTTCTTT. Full variable domain (outside the CDR3, taken from reference TRBV28 and TRBJ1-1): DVKVTQSSRYLVKRTGEKVFLECVQDMDHENMFWYRQDPGLGLRLIYFSYDVKMKEKGDIPEGYSVSREKKERFSLILESASTNQTSMYLCASSLRTGGNTEAFFGQGTRLTVV.

Regarding this clone: Within the sample, other DNA sequences also encode this same CDR3. The chain uses TRBV9 and TRBJ2-2; 7 nucleotides line up with TRBD2. CDR1 SGDLS and CDR2 YYNGEE come from the germline V gene. Trimming took 4 bases from V and 1 from J; bases not matched to a gene: 7. CDR3 length: 16 residues. In DNA form, the CDR3 reads TGTGCCAGCAGCCCCAGAGGGAGGGAGAACACCGGGGAGCTGTTTTTT. Its translation: CASSPRGRENTGELFF.

V is TRBV4-1 and J is TRBJ1-1; TRBD1 might be the D (6 bases). The germline CDR1 and CDR2 sequences are MGHRA and YSYEKL. The V end was cut by 5 bases, the J end by 1 base, with 11 bases between. The CDR3 contains 14 residues. This CDR3 reads CASSDRTANTEAFF. CDR3 DNA: TGCGCCAGCAGCGACAGGACGGCGAACACTGAAGCTTTCTTT.

The rearrangement links TRBV5-4 to TRBJ1-2; D remains unclear. The CDR3 extends over 17 amino acids. Germline loops: CDR1 SGHNT, CDR2 YYREEE (reference sequence). Trimming removed 4 bases from V and 0 bases from J, with 19 bases in between. The CDR3 reads CASSRRGGGIPNYGYTF. The CDR3 bases are TGTGCCAGCAGCAGACGCGGCGGTGGAATCCCTAACTATGGCTACACCTTC.

The rearrangement joins TRBV18 to TRBJ2-1; 9 nucleotides line up with TRBD1. CDR3 length: 17 amino acids. V was clipped by 0 bases and J by 7 bases; unmatched bases: 10. Germline V gene lookup returns CDR1 KGHSH and CDR2 LQKENI. The CDR3 sequence is CASSPPARDRDQNEQFF. The CDR3 DNA sequence: TGTGCCAGCTCACCACCCGCGAGGGACAGGGATCAGAATGAGCAGTTCTTC.

The CDR3 DNA reads as TGTGCCAGCAGTGTAGACAGCGTAACTGAAGCTTTCTTT. Translated: CASSVDSVTEAFF. The chain combines TRBV2 with TRBJ1-1, with a tentative D call TRBD1 (5 bases). CDR3 length equals 13 residues. Trimming shortened V by 4 bases and J by 5 bases, and 11 bases separated the two germline ends. CDR1 SNHLY and CDR2 FYNNEI come from the germline V gene.

This chain links TRBV19 with TRBJ1-1; the D gene is possibly TRBD1 (6 bases). Trimming took 1 base from V and 7 from J, leaving 13 bases between them. This CDR3 is 14 amino acids long. Germline CDR1 reads LNHDA; CDR2 reads SQIVND (reference sequence). This CDR3 is CASSIVGGPGEAFF. In nucleotides, the CDR3 is TGTGCCAGTAGTATAGTAGGGGGACCCGGTGAAGCTTTCTTT.

The chain combines TRBV9 with TRBJ1-2; 7 bases line up with TRBD1. Germline loops: CDR1 SGDLS, CDR2 YYNGEE. The CDR3 length is 16 residues. Losses at the gene ends were 4 bases for V and 0 bases for J; bases not matched to a gene: 9. The CDR3 loop reads CASSPRGQITNYGYTF. CDR3 bases: TGTGCCAGCAGCCCGAGGGGACAGATCACTAACTATGGCTACACCTTC.

The chain combines TRBV4-3 with TRBJ2-7, with 9 bases lining up with TRBD1. After removal of 0 bases from V and 4 bases from J, the junction contained 4 bases not matched to a gene. The germline V gene has CDR1 LGHNA and CDR2 YSLEER. CDR3 length equals 15 residues. CDR3 nucleotide sequence: TGCGCCAGCAGCCAAGATTTTGGGACAGGGTACGAGCAGTACTTC. Translating it yields CASSQDFGTGYEQYF.

The genes are TRBV11-1 and TRBJ2-2; D unclear. The germline V and J ends were trimmed by 5 bases and 7 bases, with 14 bases remaining between them. From germline, CDR1 is SGHAT and CDR2 FQDESV (reference sequence). CDR3 size: 14 residues. CDR3 sequence reads: CASSQSANDGELFF. DNA of the CDR3: TGTGCCAGCAGCCAGTCCGCCAATGACGGGGAGCTGTTTTTT.

V usage is TRBV19 and J usage is TRBJ1-1; maybe TRBD1 (5 bases). Germline V gene sequence: CDR1 LNHDA, CDR2 SQIVND (reference sequence). CDR3 length: 15 residues. The V and J ends lost 0 bases and 4 bases respectively, with 12 bases between them. The CDR3 here is CASSIELWGGTEAFF. The CDR3 bases are TGTGCCAGTAGTATAGAATTGTGGGGCGGCACTGAAGCTTTCTTT.

V is TRBV9 and J is TRBJ1-1, with D possibly TRBD1 on 6 matching bases. V was shortened by 1 base and J by 6 bases, with 16 bases between the two germline ends. The CDR3 contains 15 residues. The germline V gene has CDR1 SGDLS and CDR2 YYNGEE. The CDR3 DNA follows: TGTGCCAGCAGCGTAACAGGGAAGAAGGCAGCTGAAGCTTTCTTT. The encoded protein is CASSVTGKKAAEAFF.

The chain links TRBV19 to TRBJ2-1; a weak D match, TRBD2 (6 bases). The germline V and J ends were trimmed by 1 base and 3 bases, with 10 bases remaining between them. The germline CDR1 and CDR2 sequences are LNHDA and SQIVND (reference sequence). CDR3 length: 15 amino acids. In DNA form, the CDR3 reads TGTGCCAGTAGTATAGGGGACTTATACTACAATGAGCAGTTCTTC. Amino acid sequence: CASSIGDLYYNEQFF.

The rearrangement uses TRBV7-2 and TRBJ1-5; TRBD1 matches at 8 bases. From germline, CDR1 is SGHTA and CDR2 FQGNSA. J gave up 4 bases and V 5 bases, and 7 bases lay outside the gene matches. This CDR3 is built from 15 residues. CDR3 sequence (DNA): TGTGCCAGCAGCCAGGGACAGGTCGGGAATCAGCCCCAGCATTTT. Translating it yields CASSQGQVGNQPQHF.

The chain joins TRBV30 to TRBJ1-4; D gene uncertain. Trimming pared 0 bases from V and 4 bases from J, leaving 9 bases between. Germline loops: CDR1 GTSNPN, CDR2 SVGIG (reference sequence). This CDR3 contains 14 residues. The CDR3 DNA is TGTGCCTGGAGTGTACCGAGGCTTAATGAAAAACTGTTTTTT. It is translated as CAWSVPRLNEKLFF.